The text below deals with one T cell receptor (beta chain). Its antigen is undetermined. The sample is drawn from a study of siplizumab effects on memory and regulatory T cells. Findings of the study overall: Sequences that were alloreactive and traceable to unstimulated CD4+ memory cells were significantly reduced by siplizumab. Many proliferating CD4+ or CD8+ clones remained unclassified. Roughly 75-95% of them could not be assigned either a naive or a memory phenotype. Just a small share of alloreactive clones was traced back to unstimulated subsets.

TCR templates, about 100,000 per sample, were assayed. TCRdb's copy holds only in-frame clones and misses some; the assay was immunoSEQ multiplex PCR. This sample has about 100,000 clones, with roughly 94% found just once. The CDR3 contains 15 residues. Trimming removed 2 bases from V and 5 bases from J; junction bases left unmatched: 6. Germline V gene data show CDR1 as MNHEY and CDR2 as SVGAGI. Material: non-Treg CD4+ T cells sorted from blood. This TCR came from a human donor in good health. The chain employs TRBV6-5 and TRBJ2-1; 7 bases are a match to TRBD2. CDR3 amino acids: CASSYAGTTNNEQFF. The DNA of the CDR3 is TGTGCCAGCAGTTACGCCGGGACTACGAACAATGAGCAGTTCTTC.